This TCR beta chain is drawn from a study of blood T cells in healthy people across ages (dated by TCRdb to between 2015 and 2016). Broadly, across the study: In model experiments, template switching captured roughly one uniquely barcoded TCR beta cDNA molecule for every two T cells. To track age-related changes in TCR beta repertoire diversity, the study relied on deep sequencing normalized with unique cDNA molecular identifiers. Four age groups were formed from the donors: young (average about 15 years), middle-aged (around 41), aged (more than 55) and long-lived (less than 85). To avoid experimental bias, donors of different ages were distributed randomly across sequencing lanes. Two additional independent replicas of 1 million unique cDNA reads from the same blood draw were analyzed for two donors (one aged 18 to 29 and one aged 80 or older). Overall study results and their limits: Because profiling used bulk unsorted PBMCs, naive and antigen-experienced compartments could not be compared conclusively. As age increased, observed TCR beta diversity per million T cells dropped in a roughly linear way, and a significant reduction was already evident by age around 41. Because the CMV infection status of the donors was unknown, age-related changes in expanded clonotypes may potentially have been confounded. Estimates of total diversity based on one million sequenced T cells were regarded as lower bounds and as underestimates. A strong correlation was found between observed TCR beta diversity and the percentage of naive T cells measured by flow cytometry. Compared with the aged group, more naive CD4+ T cells, fewer expanded clones and increased TCR diversity were shown by the long-lived group, suggesting age selection.

The donors were roughly 38 Caucasian individuals from Russia, aged roughly 6 to 90 years, who were systemically healthy. Approximately 10 milliliters of peripheral blood were collected from each donor into EDTA-treated Vacutainer tubes. Ficoll-Paque density-gradient centrifugation was used to isolate PBMCs, with at least 6 million obtained per sample. Trizol reagent was used to extract total RNA from PBMCs, with at least 6 micrograms per sample. For every donor, flow cytometry on a PBMC aliquot measured the percentage of naive CD45RAhigh/CD27high T cells. The library came from 5' RACE. Sequencing was carried out with an Illumina HiSeq 2500. A second roughly 7 to 11 cycle PCR used a sample-barcoded 5' primer and a J-beta primer mix. A template-switch 5' adaptor carrying 12 random nucleotides introduced a unique molecular identifier onto each TCR beta cDNA molecule. Each sample yielded at least 3 million CDR3-containing paired-end reads. First-strand cDNA synthesis was performed from all RNA using the Mint cDNA synthesis kit, with priming by a TRBC-specific oligonucleotide. Following uracil-DNA glycosylase treatment, a first 18-cycle PCR with universal primers M1SS and BC2_uni_R was performed on all cDNA. The source study handled its data this way. For normalization, 1 million high-quality reads, each with a distinct molecular identifier, were randomly selected from each sample. Instead of being binned into consensus sequences, reads with shared molecular identifiers were discarded. MiTCR, with a Q25 quality threshold and the strictest error-elimination algorithm, was used for CDR3 identification, clonotype clustering and error correction. Lower-bound total TCR beta diversity was estimated with a nonparametric unseen species model using Euler transformation. TCRdb passed the public sequencing reads through fastp at Q25 and MiXCR, retaining productive beta sequences. All rows with the same CDR3 protein become a single entry with the most common DNA and genes. V and J calls and clone size were set by TCRdb, not the authors. The sample table lists about 1.1 million distinct CDR3 sequences, more than 30% of them with a count of one. About an eighth of the sample lies in the top ten.

As encoded in the germline V gene, CDR1 is SGHRS while CDR2 is YFSETQ. V is clipped by 2 bases and J by 0 bases, and the sequence between their germline boundaries is 12 bases long. The CDR3 goes from the cysteine to the phenylalanine over 16 residues. CDR3 DNA only is kept here, 48 bases in frame from base 1. This clonotype has just one count. Its antigen is still unknown. No much larger clone is present one base from it, and per-base qualities are unavailable. The rearranged chain carries TRBV5-1 and TRBJ2-1; matching of 6 bases hints at TRBD1 as the D gene. Sequencing input: blood. This receptor was obtained from a man aged 18 to 30 in good health. For the CDR3, the sequence is CASSFRGVHSYNEQFF. At the DNA level, the sequence is TGCGCCAGCAGCTTCAGGGGCGTGCACTCCTACAATGAGCAGTTCTTC.